The TCR beta chain under discussion was sequenced for a study of breast tumors, draining lymph nodes, adjacent tissues. The CDR3 spans 15 residues. CDR1 is SGDLS and CDR2 is YYNGEE in the germline V gene. V trimming: 0 bases; J trimming: 3 bases; junction bases outside the gene matches: 2. By share, this clonotype ranks as medium-sized (0.01 to 0.1%). Its antigen is unknown. TCRdb reanalysed the multiplex PCR reads using MiXCR and keeps one entry per CDR3 protein. The sample lists about 13,000 distinct CDR3 sequences; around 57% were seen once. Findings of the study overall: Findings are consistent with lymph node origin and intratumoral expansion of most tumor T cells. That most tumor T cells come from lymph nodes remained unproven. Compared with lymph nodes, tumors were less diverse; compared with nontumor tissue, more. Tumor and nontumor repertoires were significantly more similar in luminal-like than in basal-like breast cancer.

V is TRBV9 and J is TRBJ2-7; 11 positions match TRBD1. The sample comprised tumor-adjacent breast tissue. The receptor was derived from a female donor with breast cancer. Some clones in this sample may be carry-over from other donors' samples. The DNA of the CDR3 is TGTGCCAGCAGCGTAGGGGACAGGGGGTACTACGAGCAGTACTTC. Protein product: CASSVGDRGYYEQYF.